This paragraph covers one T cell receptor (beta chain) sequence. Its antigen is not yet known. No quality values exist for individual bases; no much larger clone is one base distant. This record comes from a study of blood T cells in healthy people across ages (dated by TCRdb to the mid-2010s). About the investigation overall: Template switching captured roughly one uniquely barcoded TCR beta cDNA molecule per two T cells in model experiments. Using deep sequencing normalized with unique cDNA molecular identifiers, the study measured how TCR beta repertoire diversity changes with age. Donors were grouped into four age groups: young (average roughly 15 years), middle-aged (around 39), aged (roughly 62) and long-lived (just over 80). To avoid experimental bias, donors of different ages were distributed randomly across sequencing lanes. Using the same blood draw, the study looked at two additional independent replicas of 1 million unique cDNA reads for two donors, one aged 18 to 30 and the other aged 80 or older.

Receptor libraries were prepared by 5' RACE. TCRdb names Illumina HiSeq 2500 as the instrument used. The second PCR ran for about 6 to 12 cycles and used a J-beta primer mix along with a sample-barcoded 5' primer. A template-switch 5' adaptor carrying 12 random nucleotides introduced a unique molecular identifier onto each TCR beta cDNA molecule. At least 2.5 million CDR3-containing paired-end reads were obtained from each sample. First-strand cDNA was synthesized from all RNA with the Mint cDNA synthesis kit, primed by a TRBC-specific oligonucleotide. After uracil-DNA glycosylase treatment, a first 18-cycle PCR used universal primers M1SS and BC2_uni_R on all cDNA. As for the authors' bioinformatics: Normalization of each sample was performed by random selection of 1 million high-quality reads, each carrying a distinct molecular identifier. Reads sharing molecular identifiers were discarded rather than binned into consensus sequences. MiTCR, set to a Q25 quality threshold and the strictest error-elimination algorithm, was used for CDR3 identification, clonotype clustering and error correction. A nonparametric unseen species model using Euler transformation provided a lower-bound estimate of total TCR beta diversity. The public reads were quality trimmed at Q25 with fastp and then assembled into clones with MiXCR by TCRdb, keeping productive beta chains. Rows are combined by CDR3 protein, so each entry shows the most common genes and DNA. The V and J calls shown here were made by TCRdb, not taken from the authors' results. The sample includes about 1.6 million distinct CDR3 sequences, with roughly a third observed a single time. Approximately 10% of the sample goes to the ten largest clones.

Paper-wide results and their limitations: Conclusive comparison of naive and antigen-experienced compartments was prevented by the profiling of bulk unsorted PBMCs. Observed TCR beta diversity correlated strongly with the percentage of naive T cells measured by flow cytometry. Estimates of total diversity from one million sequenced T cells were regarded as lower bounds and underestimates. As age increased, observed TCR beta diversity per million T cells dropped in a roughly linear way, and a significant reduction was already evident by age 40. Compared with the aged group, more naive CD4+ T cells, fewer expanded clones and increased TCR diversity were shown by the long-lived group, suggesting age selection. The CMV infection status of donors was not known, potentially confounding age-related changes in expanded clonotypes.

Systemically healthy Caucasian individuals from Russia, approximately 39 in total and aged roughly 6 to 90 years, were included as donors. Each donor gave ten milliliters of peripheral blood, drawn into EDTA-treated Vacutainer tubes. Ficoll-Paque density-gradient centrifugation was used to isolate PBMCs, with at least 7 million per sample. Total RNA, at least 6 micrograms per sample, was extracted from PBMCs with Trizol reagent. For every donor, flow cytometry on a PBMC aliquot measured the percentage of naive CD45RAhigh/CD27high T cells. Sequencing input: blood. The sequence derives from a woman aged 25 to 39 in good health.

The CDR3 loop reads CASSGRDSNSYNEQFF. In nucleotides, the sequence is TGTGCCAGCAGCGGCCGGGACAGCAACTCCTACAATGAGCAGTTCTTC. The rearranged chain carries TRBV9 and TRBJ2-1; TRBD1 aligns with 7 central bases. At the junction V is shortened by 3 bases and J by 0 bases; bases outside the gene matches: 6. CDR1 and CDR2, per the germline V gene, are SGDLS and YYNGEE. The CDR3 has 16 amino acids, counting the end cysteine and phenylalanine. Only the CDR3 DNA stays, 48 bases, in frame from base 1.